This T cell receptor beta chain appears in the sequencing data of a study of PD-L1 blockade in urothelial cancer. Study context: Atezolizumab was started by patients around 2014 at 1,200 mg intravenously every 3 weeks. Broader study findings: Patients with durable benefit had greater blood expansion of tumor-associated TCR clones 3 weeks into treatment. Lower pretreatment blood TCR clonality, under the median, predicted better survival, researchers reported.

Note on this clone: Its antigen is unknown.

Germline CDR1 reads LNHDA; CDR2 reads SQIVND (reference sequence). The CDR3 is 14 residues long. Trimming stripped 4 bases from V and 4 bases from J, with 8 bases between. Assay used: immunoSEQ multiplex PCR; TCRdb lists only in-frame clones, some missing. The table shows some 80,000 clones, with approximately 86% occurring only once. The sequences come from PBMCs, collected around atezolizumab (anti-PD-L1) treatment. V is TRBV19 and J is TRBJ2-6, with a tentative D call TRBD2 (5 bases). This TCR came from a woman in her 70s with urothelial cancer. In DNA, the CDR3 is TGTGCCAGTAGTAGCGGGCCCGGGGCCAACGTCCTGACTTTC. As protein: CASSSGPGANVLTF.